This entry concerns a single T cell receptor (beta chain). Its target is not known. This entry belongs to a study of cytomegalovirus exposure and HLA in healthy donors. Notes on the study in general: When analyzed later, the rates of TCR association showed variation by HLA locus, with DRB1 the most and HLA-C the fewest. In a later analysis, compared with equally common non-associated chains, HLA-associated beta chains were more expanded. Presence/absence analyses assumed roughly uniform sequencing depth across donors, which may not hold.

With 60 Vbeta and 13 Jbeta primers, the PCR was carried out. Profiled with immunoSEQ multiplex PCR; TCRdb holds only in-frame clones, not every one. The table has under 150,000 clones, 55% to 65% seen once. The CDR3 extends over 14 amino acids. Trimming removed 7 bases from V and 10 bases from J, with 18 bases in between. Germline-derived CDR1 and CDR2 are SGDLS and YYNGEE. This chain connects TRBV9 to TRBJ1-6; perhaps TRBD1 as D (5 bases). The material sequenced was PBMCs. The sequence was obtained from a man aged 40-49 years in good health and CMV-seropositive. The CDR3 loop is CASGGIQDFSPLHF. CDR3 bases: TGTGCCAGCGGAGGGATACAGGATTTCTCACCCCTCCACTTT. Full variable domain (missing parts from reference TRBV9 and TRBJ1-6): DSGVTQTPKHLITATGQRVTLRCSPRSGDLSVYWYQQSLDQGLQFLIQYYNGEERAKGNILERFSAQQFPDLHSELNLSSLELGDSALYFCASGGIQDFSPLHFGNGTRLTVT.